These 22 T cell receptor beta chains share one sample of origin, sequenced in a study of blood T cell repertoires in COVID-19. TCRdb's table, derived via immunoSEQ multiplex PCR, lists solely in-frame clones and lacks some. The sample holds 150,000 to 200,000 clones; 90% are singletons and the top ten take approximately 0.5%. Input material: peripheral blood. The receptors shown here come from a man aged 45 to 65 with acute or convalescent COVID-19.

This rearrangement joins TRBV6-5 to TRBJ2-7; TRBD1 is a possible D gene (5 bases). This CDR3 region has 14 residues. Germline V lookup: CDR1 MNHEY, CDR2 SVGAGI. V was clipped by 2 bases and J by 1 base, with 9 bases between them. As DNA, the CDR3 is TGTGCCAGCAGTTACAGTCCAGGGTCCTACGAGCAGTACGTC. Amino acids: CASSYSPGSYEQYV.

The J gene is TRBJ1-3, the V gene TRBV7-2; D may be TRBD1 (5 bases). The V gene's germline CDR1 is SGHTA and CDR2 FQGNSA. CDR3 length: 15 amino acids. V dropped 2 bases and J dropped 0 bases, with 8 bases sitting between them. CDR3 DNA: TGTGCCAGCAGCTTAAGGGGAACCTCTGGAAACACCATATATTTT. Protein product: CASSLRGTSGNTIYF.

The chain carries TRBV5-4 and TRBJ1-2; 8 nucleotides match TRBD1. Per the germline V gene, CDR1 is SGHNT and CDR2 is YYREEE (reference sequence). The CDR3 is 14 residues long. The V gene end was trimmed by 2 bases and the J gene end by 4 bases; junction bases not matched to a gene: 4. DNA of the CDR3: TGTGCCAGCAGCTTAAGGACAGGGTCCTATGGCTACACCTTC. Translating gives CASSLRTGSYGYTF.

V gene TRBV28 combines with J gene TRBJ1-3, with D possibly TRBD1 on 5 matching bases. Trimming pared 5 bases from V and 10 bases from J, leaving 12 bases between. The germline CDR1 and CDR2 sequences are MDHEN and SYDVKM. This CDR3 region has 12 residues. The CDR3 region is CASSPPGGTIYF. Here the CDR3 DNA reads TGTGCCAGCAGTCCCCCGGGGGGAACCATATATTTT.

This chain uses TRBV7-2 with TRBJ2-3, with 10 bases that match TRBD2. There are 17 residues in the CDR3. Germline V lookup: CDR1 SGHTA, CDR2 FQGNSA. Trimming cost V 5 bases and J 2 bases; bases outside gene matches: 10. The CDR3 bases are TGTGCCAGCAGCCTCACACTAGCGGGGCTTTACACAGATACGCAGTATTTT. This gives the protein CASSLTLAGLYTDTQYF.

The rearrangement joins TRBV18 to TRBJ2-7; 7 bases line up with TRBD1. Losses at the gene ends were 3 bases for V and 2 bases for J; bases not matched to a gene: 1. Germline V gene lookup returns CDR1 KGHSH and CDR2 LQKENI. The CDR3 is 13 amino acids. CDR3 bases: TGTGCCAGCTCACCTACAGGGGCCTACGAGCAGTACGTC. Translating gives CASSPTGAYEQYV.

J is TRBJ1-1 and V is TRBV6-5, with D possibly matching TRBD1 (5 bases). The CDR3 runs 14 residues. Germline V lookup: CDR1 MNHEY, CDR2 SVGAGI. Trimming cost V 7 bases and J 1 base, with 13 bases left between them. This CDR3 reads CASTQGLRNTEAFF. DNA for the CDR3: TGTGCCAGCACTCAGGGCTTGCGGAACACTGAAGCTTTCTTT.

This sequence joins TRBV6-5 and TRBJ2-5, with 10 bases that match TRBD2. The CDR3 is 15 amino acids. CDR1 is MNHEY, CDR2 SVGAGI, per germline. Trimming removed 5 bases from V and 0 bases from J; junction bases left unmatched: 3. CDR3 in amino acids: CASSTSGAYQETQYF. As DNA, the CDR3 is TGTGCCAGCAGTACTAGCGGGGCGTACCAAGAGACCCAGTACTTC.

The chain carries TRBV7-2 and TRBJ2-3, with 8 bases lining up with TRBD2. V lost 2 bases and J lost 5; bases outside the gene matches: 12. This CDR3 has 17 residues. Germline values: CDR1 SGHTA, CDR2 FQGNSA. CDR3 DNA: TGTGCCAGCAGCTTAACCACCGGGGGGGGAGGGAAAGATACGCAGTATTTT. Translating gives CASSLTTGGGGKDTQYF.

The rearrangement links TRBV6-2 or TRBV6-3 to TRBJ2-7; 9 nucleotides agree with TRBD2. V dropped 0 bases and J dropped 4; count of bases not matched to a gene: 10. The CDR3 is 17 residues long. CDR1 and CDR2 from the germline V gene are MNHEY and SVGEGT. This CDR3 reads CASSYSPVIAGVYEQYF. Here the CDR3 DNA reads TGTGCCAGCAGTTACTCTCCCGTAATAGCGGGAGTGTACGAGCAGTACTTC.

This clone was seen a single time. The genes are TRBV18 and TRBJ2-2; 8 bases align to TRBD1. Germline trimming cut 1 base from V and 9 bases from J; bases unmatched to any gene: 7. The CDR3 is made up of 15 amino acids. CDR1 is KGHSH, CDR2 LQKENI, per germline. The CDR3 reads CASSPRDRPVWELFF. CDR3 nucleotides: TGTGCCAGCTCACCACGGGACAGGCCGGTGTGGGAGCTGTTTTTT. Drawing the rest from reference TRBV18 and TRBJ2-2, the complete variable domain is NAGVMQNPRHLVRRRGQEARLRCSPMKGHSHVYWYRQLPEEGLKFMVYLQKENIIDESGMPKERFSAEFPKEGPSILRIQQVVRGDSAAYFCASSPRDRPVWELFFGEGSRLTVL.

The rearrangement uses TRBV3-1 (or the pseudogene TRBV3-2) and TRBJ2-3, with 14 bases identical to TRBD2. The germline V gene encodes CDR1 LGHDT and CDR2 YNNKEL (reference sequence). The CDR3 runs 15 residues. Unmatched junction bases numbered 2, after V lost 4 bases and J lost 5 bases. CDR3 residues: CASSPGTSGGDTQYF. CDR3 DNA sequence: TGTGCCAGCAGCCCCGGGACTAGCGGGGGAGATACGCAGTATTTT.

The CDR3, as DNA: TGTGCCAGCAGCTCCGGGACTAGCGGCCTCAGTGAGCAGTTCTTC. It yields the protein CASSSGTSGLSEQFF. The V gene is TRBV11-3, the J gene TRBJ2-1; 11 nucleotides align to TRBD2. V lost 4 bases and J lost 9; bases outside the gene matches: 8. The CDR3 extends over 15 amino acids. Looked up from germline, CDR1 is SGHNT and CDR2 is YENEEA.

The V gene is TRBV11-3, the J gene TRBJ2-2; 8 bases agree with TRBD1. The V and J ends lost 4 bases and 6 bases, in that order; junction bases with no gene match: 7. The CDR3 totals 15 residues. In germline, CDR1 is SGHNT, CDR2 YENEEA. DNA of the CDR3: TGTGCCAGCAGCTCACCGGACAGGGTGGCCGGGGAGCTGTTTTTT. Protein sequence: CASSSPDRVAGELFF.

This clone turned up a few times. This chain joins TRBV28 and TRBJ2-3; 14 bases agree with TRBD2. The germline V gene has CDR1 MDHEN and CDR2 SYDVKM. The CDR3 has 16 residues. J was trimmed by 4 bases and V by 3 bases; bases with no gene match: 3. The CDR3 DNA reads as TGTGCCAGCAGTTTCACGGGACTAGCGGGAGCAGATACGCAGTATTTT. It specifies CASSFTGLAGADTQYF.

The V call is TRBV5-1, the J call TRBJ2-2, with D possibly TRBD1 on 8 matching bases. The germline V gene encodes CDR1 SGHRS and CDR2 YFSETQ. This CDR3 contains 18 residues. The V and J ends lost 2 bases and 5 bases respectively, with 22 bases between them. The CDR3 loop reads CASSLRGQGGFGTGELFF. The DNA of the CDR3 is TGCGCCAGCAGCTTAAGAGGACAGGGAGGGTTCGGTACCGGGGAGCTGTTTTTT.

This sequence joins TRBV11-3 and TRBJ2-2, with D unclear. Germline CDR1 reads SGHNT; CDR2 reads YENEEA. CDR3 length equals 14 residues. V shed 0 bases and J shed 8 bases, with 10 bases lying between them. CDR3: CASSLDWQAGELFF. CDR3 sequence (DNA): TGTGCCAGCAGCTTAGACTGGCAGGCGGGGGAGCTGTTTTTT. Based on the CDR3 plus reference TRBV11-3 and TRBJ2-2, the full variable domain is EAGVVQSPRYKIIEKKQPVAFWCNPISGHNTLYWYLQNLGQGPELLIRYENEEAVDDSQLPKDRFSAERLKGVDSTLKIQPAELGDSAVYLCASSLDWQAGELFFGEGSRLTVL.

This chain uses TRBV7-3 with TRBJ1-6; D call uncertain. V lost 5 bases and J lost 3, with 11 bases in between. The CDR3 runs to 15 residues. CDR1 is SGHTA, CDR2 FQGTGA, per germline. For the CDR3, the DNA is TGTGCCAGCAGCCTACAAGGAGACTATAATTCACCCCTCCACTTT. Translated, it gives CASSLQGDYNSPLHF.

The gene calls are TRBV28 and TRBJ1-5; no definite D call. CDR3 length equals 15 residues. V was trimmed by 6 bases and J by 2 bases, leaving 14 bases between them. Germline assignment: CDR1 MDHEN and CDR2 SYDVKM. CDR3 loop: CASRPTSGGNQPQHF. The CDR3 nucleotides read TGTGCCAGCAGGCCAACATCAGGTGGCAATCAGCCCCAGCATTTT.

This chain uses TRBV3-1 (or the pseudogene TRBV3-2) with TRBJ2-2, with D hard to call. The CDR3 totals 15 residues. The V end was cut by 0 bases, the J end by 6 bases, with 11 bases between. Germline V gives CDR1 LGHDT, CDR2 YNNKEL (reference sequence). The CDR3: CASSQDARSPGELFF. CDR3 sequence (DNA): TGTGCCAGCAGCCAAGATGCGCGGAGTCCCGGGGAGCTGTTTTTT.

Concerning this clone itself: Germline and junction disagree at one end, which may indicate a read error. This chain uses TRBV10-3 with TRBJ1-4; TRBD1 matches 7 bases. Germline loops: CDR1 ENHRY, CDR2 SYGVKD. The CDR3 has 16 amino acids. CDR3 sequence: CAIGDRERATNEKLFF. CDR3 sequence (DNA): TGTGCCATCGGTGACAGGGAAAGGGCAACTAATGAAAAACTGTTTTTT.

V and J are TRBV5-6 and TRBJ1-2, with a tentative D call TRBD1 (6 bases). Between the trimmed V and J ends, which lost 1 base and 8 bases, there was a span of 9 bases. This CDR3 has 12 amino acids. Germline CDR1 reads SGHDT; CDR2 reads YYEEEE. The CDR3: CASSLSGEGYTF. The CDR3 nucleotides are TGTGCCAGCAGCTTGTCAGGGGAGGGCTACACCTTC.